This T cell receptor beta chain was retrieved from a study of CXCR3-negative and CXCR3-positive naive CD8 T cells. Points from the study as a whole: Naive cells that were CXCR3-negative or CXCR3-positive used TRBV-TRBJ genes alike, while memory cells diverged.

Concerning this clonotype itself: The antigen remains undetermined.

UMI-tagged TRB cDNA libraries were built via 5' RACE. TCRdb reprocessed the 5' RACE reads, keeping one entry per CDR3 protein, no DNA. Seen in this sample are around 50,000 distinct CDR3 sequences; the ten most common clones hold 2.5%. This CDR3 region has 13 residues. Specimen: naive CXCR3- CD8+ T cells from blood. The subset was: CD45RO-CCR7+CD27+CD95- naive CD8+ T cells lacking CXCR3 (TNR3-). The chain uses TRBV12-3 or TRBV12-4 and TRBJ2-5. This receptor was taken from a human donor in good health. Some clones in this sample may be carry-over from other donors' samples. The CDR3 is CASSLPEQETQYF.